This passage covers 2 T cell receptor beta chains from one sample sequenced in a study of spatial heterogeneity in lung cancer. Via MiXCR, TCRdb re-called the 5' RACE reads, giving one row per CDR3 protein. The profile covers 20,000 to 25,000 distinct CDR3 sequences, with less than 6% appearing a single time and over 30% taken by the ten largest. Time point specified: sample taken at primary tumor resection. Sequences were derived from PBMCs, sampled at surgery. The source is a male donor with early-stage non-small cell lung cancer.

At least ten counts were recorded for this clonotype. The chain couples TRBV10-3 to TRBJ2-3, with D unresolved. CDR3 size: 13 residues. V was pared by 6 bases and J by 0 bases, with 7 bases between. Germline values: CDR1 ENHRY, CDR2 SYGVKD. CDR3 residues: CAIRGRSTDTQYF. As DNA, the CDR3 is TGTGCCATCAGGGGAAGAAGCACAGATACGCAGTATTTT.

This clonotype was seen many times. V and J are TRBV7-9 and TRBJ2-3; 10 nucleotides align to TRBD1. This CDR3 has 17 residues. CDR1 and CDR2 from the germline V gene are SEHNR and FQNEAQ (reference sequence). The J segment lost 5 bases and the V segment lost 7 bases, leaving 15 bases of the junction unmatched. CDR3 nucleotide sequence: TGTGCCAGCACCCAATCCCCGGGACAGGGGAGGAGAGATACGCAGTATTTT. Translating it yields CASTQSPGQGRRDTQYF.